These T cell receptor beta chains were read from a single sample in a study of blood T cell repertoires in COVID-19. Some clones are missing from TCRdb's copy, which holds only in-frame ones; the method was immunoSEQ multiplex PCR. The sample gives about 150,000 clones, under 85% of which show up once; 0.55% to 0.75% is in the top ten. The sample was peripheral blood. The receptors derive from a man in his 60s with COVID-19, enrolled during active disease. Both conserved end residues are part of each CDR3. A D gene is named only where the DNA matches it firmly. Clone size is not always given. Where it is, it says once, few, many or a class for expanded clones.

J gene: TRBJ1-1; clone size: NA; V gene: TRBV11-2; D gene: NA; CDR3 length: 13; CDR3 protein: CASSQPTVAEAFF; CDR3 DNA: TGTGCCAGCAGCCAACCGACAGTGGCTGAAGCTTTCTTT
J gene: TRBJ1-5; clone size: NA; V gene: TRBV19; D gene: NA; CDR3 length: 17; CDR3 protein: CASSIQAGARGNQPQHF; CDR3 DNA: TGTGCCAGTAGTATTCAGGCAGGGGCTAGGGGCAATCAGCCCCAGCATTTT
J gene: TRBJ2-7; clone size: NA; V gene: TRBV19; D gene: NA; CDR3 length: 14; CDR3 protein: CASSIPGGDYEQYF; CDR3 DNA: TGTGCCAGTAGTATACCCGGGGGTGATTACGAGCAGTACTTC
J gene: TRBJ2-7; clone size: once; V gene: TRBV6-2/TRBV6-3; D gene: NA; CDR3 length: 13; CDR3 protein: CASSAGTAYEQYF; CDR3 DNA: TGTGCCAGCAGTGCGGGCACAGCCTACGAGCAGTACTTC
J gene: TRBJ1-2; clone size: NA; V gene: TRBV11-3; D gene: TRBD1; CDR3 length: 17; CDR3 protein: CASSLDSAGQGASGYTF; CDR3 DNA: TGTGCCAGCAGCTTAGATAGTGCGGGACAGGGGGCTTCTGGCTACACCTTC
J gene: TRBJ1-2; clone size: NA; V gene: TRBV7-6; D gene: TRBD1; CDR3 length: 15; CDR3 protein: CASSLRQGNYYGYTF; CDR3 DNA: TGTGCCAGCAGCCTGAGACAGGGGAACTACTATGGCTACACCTTC
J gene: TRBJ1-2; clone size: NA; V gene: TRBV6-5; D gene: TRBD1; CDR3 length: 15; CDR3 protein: CASRPPRQGDSGYTF; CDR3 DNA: TGTGCCAGCAGACCCCCCCGACAGGGGGACTCTGGCTACACCTTC
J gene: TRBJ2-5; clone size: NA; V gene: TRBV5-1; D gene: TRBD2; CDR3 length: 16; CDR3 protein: CASSPGLAGESETQYF; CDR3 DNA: TGCGCCAGCAGCCCCGGACTAGCGGGAGAGTCTGAGACCCAGTACTTC
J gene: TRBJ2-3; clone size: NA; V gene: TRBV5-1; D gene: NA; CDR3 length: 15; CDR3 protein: CASSLGHQGTDTQYF; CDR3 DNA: TGCGCCAGCAGCTTGGGTCATCAGGGGACAGATACGCAGTATTTT
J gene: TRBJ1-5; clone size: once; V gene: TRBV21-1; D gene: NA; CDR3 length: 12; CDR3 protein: CASSKEAGPQHF; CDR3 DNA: TGTGCCAGCAGCAAAGAGGCGGGGCCCCAGCATTTT
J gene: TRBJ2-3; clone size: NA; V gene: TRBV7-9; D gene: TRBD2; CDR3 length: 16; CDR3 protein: CASSWGLAGGPDTQYF; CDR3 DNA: TGTGCCAGCAGCTGGGGACTAGCGGGAGGACCAGATACGCAGTATTTT
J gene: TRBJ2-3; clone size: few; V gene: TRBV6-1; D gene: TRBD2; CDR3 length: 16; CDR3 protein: CASSEARRGSTDTQYF; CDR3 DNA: TGTGCCAGCAGTGAAGCGCGGCGGGGGAGCACAGATACGCAGTATTTT